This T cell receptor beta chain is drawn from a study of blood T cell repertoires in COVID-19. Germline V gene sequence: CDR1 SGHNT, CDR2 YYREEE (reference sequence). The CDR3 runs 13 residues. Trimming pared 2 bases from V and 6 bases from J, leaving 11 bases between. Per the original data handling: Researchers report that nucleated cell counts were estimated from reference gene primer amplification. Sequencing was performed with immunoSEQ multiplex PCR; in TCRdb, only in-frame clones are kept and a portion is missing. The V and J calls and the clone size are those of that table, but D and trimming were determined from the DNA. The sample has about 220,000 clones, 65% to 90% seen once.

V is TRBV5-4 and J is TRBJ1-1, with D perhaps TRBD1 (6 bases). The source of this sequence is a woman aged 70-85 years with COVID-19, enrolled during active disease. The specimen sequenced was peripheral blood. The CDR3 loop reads CASSFTGTPEAFF. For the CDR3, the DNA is TGTGCCAGCAGCTTCACCGGGACACCTGAAGCTTTCTTT.